This TCR beta chain was observed in a study of blood T cell repertoires in COVID-19. Concerning this clone: At one end, the junction sequence differs from germline, possibly due to a read error.

From germline, CDR1 is SGHVS and CDR2 FQNEAQ. The CDR3 has 17 residues. The assay was immunoSEQ multiplex PCR, and TCRdb's table has in-frame clones only and misses some. The sample lists 490,000 or so clones, approximately 90% seen once, with less than 2% in the top ten. The sample was PBMCs or T cells enriched from blood (not recorded which). The sequence came from a woman in her thirties or forties who had recovered from COVID-19. The chain carries TRBV7-8 and TRBJ1-1; 12 bases match TRBD1. The CDR3 loop reads CASSYSTLPGTGGERIF. CDR3 sequence (DNA): TGTGCCAGCAGCTACTCGACCCTTCCGGGGACAGGGGGCGAGCGGATCTTT.